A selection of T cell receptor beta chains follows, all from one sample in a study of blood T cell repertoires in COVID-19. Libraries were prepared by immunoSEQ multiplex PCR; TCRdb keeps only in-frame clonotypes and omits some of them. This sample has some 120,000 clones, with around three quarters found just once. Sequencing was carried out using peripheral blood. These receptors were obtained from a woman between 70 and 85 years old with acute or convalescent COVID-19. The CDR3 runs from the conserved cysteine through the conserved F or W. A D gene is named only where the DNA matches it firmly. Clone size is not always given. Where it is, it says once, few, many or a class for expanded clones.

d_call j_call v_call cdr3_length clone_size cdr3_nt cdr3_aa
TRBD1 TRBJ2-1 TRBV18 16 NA TGTGCCAGCTCACCACTTCCCGGGACAGGGGGTCATGAGCAGTTCTTC CASSPLPGTGGHEQFF
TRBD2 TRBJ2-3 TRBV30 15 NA TGTGCCTGGAGTGTACTTAGCGGGGGCACAGATACGCAGTATTTT CAWSVLSGGTDTQYF
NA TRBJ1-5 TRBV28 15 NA TGTGCCATCTTAGGGGCGGACCATAGCAATCAGCCCCAGCATTTT CAILGADHSNQPQHF
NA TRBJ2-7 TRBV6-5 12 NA TGTGCCAGCAGGTCAGGCTCCTACGAGCAGTACTTC CASRSGSYEQYF
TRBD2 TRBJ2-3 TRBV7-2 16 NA TGTGCCAGCAGCCCCTTCGGGGGTAGCGGGCAGAATACGCAGTATTTT CASSPFGGSGQNTQYF
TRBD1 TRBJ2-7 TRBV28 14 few TGTGCCAGCAGTTACCCGGGACAGGCCTACGAGCAGTACTTC CASSYPGQAYEQYF
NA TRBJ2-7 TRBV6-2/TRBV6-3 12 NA TGTGCCAGCAGTCATACAGGAGCCGAGCAGTACTTC CASSHTGAEQYF
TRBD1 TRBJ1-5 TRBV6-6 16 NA TGTGCCAGCAGTTCGGACAGGGGCTGGAGCAATCAGCCCCAGCATTTT CASSSDRGWSNQPQHF
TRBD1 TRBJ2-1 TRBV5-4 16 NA TGTGCCAGCAACCAAGCCCGACAGGGATTCCACAATGAGCAGTTCTTC CASNQARQGFHNEQFF
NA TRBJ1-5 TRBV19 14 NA TGTGCCAGTAGGCAGGGGCCCCGCAGGATGCCCCAGCATTTT CASRQGPRRMPQHF
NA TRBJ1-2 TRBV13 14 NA TGTGCCAGCAGCTTAGGGGCAGCTAACTATGGCTACACCTTC CASSLGAANYGYTF
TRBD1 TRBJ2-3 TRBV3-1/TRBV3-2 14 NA TGTGCCAGCAGCCTGGGACAGACCACAGATACGCAGTATTTT CASSLGQTTDTQYF
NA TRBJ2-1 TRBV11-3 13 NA TGTGCCAGCAGCTTAGATCTTGGCGGGTTGCAGTTCTTC CASSLDLGGLQFF
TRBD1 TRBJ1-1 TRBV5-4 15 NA TGTGCCAGCAGCTCGCCGGGGACAGATAACACTGAAGCTTTCTTT CASSSPGTDNTEAFF
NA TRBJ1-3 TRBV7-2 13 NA TGTGCCAGCAGCCCCCTTGGAGAGAGAGCCATATATTTT CASSPLGERAIYF
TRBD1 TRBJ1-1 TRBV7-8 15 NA TGTGCCAGCAGCTTAGTGACAGGGGCGAACACTGAAGCTTTCTTT CASSLVTGANTEAFF
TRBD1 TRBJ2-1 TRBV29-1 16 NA TGCAGCGTTAAGTACCCGGGGACAGGGGCGGAGGGTGAGCAGTTCTTC CSVKYPGTGAEGEQFF
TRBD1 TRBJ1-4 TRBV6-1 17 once TGTGCCAGCAGTGCCTTGACAGGGGGAGCAACTAATGAAAAACTGTTTTTT CASSALTGGATNEKLFF
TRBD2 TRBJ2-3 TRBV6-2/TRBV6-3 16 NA TGTGCCAGCAGTTACGGACTAGCAGCCAGCACAGATACGCAGTATTTT CASSYGLAASTDTQYF
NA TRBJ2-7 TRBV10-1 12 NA TGCGCCAGCAGTCCCGGGACATCCTTTCAGTACTTC CASSPGTSFQYF
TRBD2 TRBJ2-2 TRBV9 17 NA TGTGCCAGCAGCGTAGGGCAAGCGGGAGATCGGGGCGGGGAGCTGTTTTTT CASSVGQAGDRGGELFF
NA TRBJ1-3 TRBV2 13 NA TGTGCCAGCTTGGGGGCTTCCGGAAACACCATATATTTT CASLGASGNTIYF
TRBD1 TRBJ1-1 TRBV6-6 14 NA TGTGCCAGCAGTTACGTACAGGGGGGGACTGAAGCTTTCTTT CASSYVQGGTEAFF
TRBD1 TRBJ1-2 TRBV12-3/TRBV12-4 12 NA TGTGCCAGCACCGACAGGGTAGGAGGCTACACCTTC CASTDRVGGYTF
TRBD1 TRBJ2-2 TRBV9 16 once TGTGCCAGCAGCGTAGATGGACAGGGGGACACCGGGGAGCTGTTTTTT CASSVDGQGDTGELFF
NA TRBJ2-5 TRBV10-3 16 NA TGTGCCATCAGTGAGTCGACGGGTATGACGAGGGAGACCCAGTACTTC CAISESTGMTRETQYF
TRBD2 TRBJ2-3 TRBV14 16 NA TGTGCCAGCAGCCAAGGTCGGCGGGGGGGCCGCGATACGCAGTATTTT CASSQGRRGGRDTQYF
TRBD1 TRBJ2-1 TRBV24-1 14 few TGTGCCACCAGTGACCCCAGGGGGTTGGGTGAGCAGTTCTTC CATSDPRGLGEQFF
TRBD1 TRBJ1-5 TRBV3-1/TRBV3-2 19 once TGTGCCAGCAGCCTGCGCCGAGACAGGGGTAGATTTAGCAATCAGCCCCAGCATTTT CASSLRRDRGRFSNQPQHF
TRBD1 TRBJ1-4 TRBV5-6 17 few TGTGCCAGCAGCCGGACAGGGGATGGGTATCTGGGTGAAAAACTGTTTTTT CASSRTGDGYLGEKLFF
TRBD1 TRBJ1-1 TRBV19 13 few TGTGCCACCCAGGACAGGGGAGGTAGTGAAGCTTTCTTT CATQDRGGSEAFF
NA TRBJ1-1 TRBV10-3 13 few TGTGCCATCAGTGATCAAGGGGACACTGAAGCTTTCTTT CAISDQGDTEAFF
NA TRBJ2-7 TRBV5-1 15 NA TGCGCCAGCAGCTTGGACCCACAGGAGACCTACGAGCAGTACTTC CASSLDPQETYEQYF
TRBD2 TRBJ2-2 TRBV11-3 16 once TGTGCCAGCAGCTTAGCTTTGGCTAGCGGGTCCGGGGAGCTGTTTTTT CASSLALASGSGELFF
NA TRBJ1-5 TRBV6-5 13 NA TGTGCCAGCAGTTATGCAGTCAATCAGCCCCAGCATTTT CASSYAVNQPQHF
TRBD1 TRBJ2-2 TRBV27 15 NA TGTGCCAGCAGCTCACAGGGGACGGACACCGGGGAGCTGTTTTTT CASSSQGTDTGELFF
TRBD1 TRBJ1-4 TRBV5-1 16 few TGCGCCAGCAGCCCAGGACAGGTCCGCGGGCGTGAAAAACTGTTTTTT CASSPGQVRGREKLFF
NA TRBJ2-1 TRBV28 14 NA TGTGCCAGCAGGTCTACTAGGGTACGGCTTGAGCAGTTCTTC CASRSTRVRLEQFF
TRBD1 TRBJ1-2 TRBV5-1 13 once TGCGCCAGCAGACGGGACAGCAACTATGGCTACACCTTC CASRRDSNYGYTF
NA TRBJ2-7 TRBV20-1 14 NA TGCAGTGCTAGTGTAGCAAAGGGAGTCTACGAGCAGTACTTC CSASVAKGVYEQYF
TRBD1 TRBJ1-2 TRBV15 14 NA TGTGCCACCAGCAGGGGGGGACAGGGATATGGCTACACCTTC CATSRGGQGYGYTF
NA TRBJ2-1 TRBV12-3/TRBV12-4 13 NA TGTGCCAGCAGTAGAGCCTCGGGGGATGAGCAGTTCTTC CASSRASGDEQFF
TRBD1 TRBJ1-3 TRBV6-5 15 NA TGTGCCAGCAGCAGTACAGGGGGCGGAGGAAACACCATATATTTT CASSSTGGGGNTIYF
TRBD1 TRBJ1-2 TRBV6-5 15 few TGTGCCAGCAGGGCCATAGGGGGCAAGTTCTATGGCTACACCTTC CASRAIGGKFYGYTF
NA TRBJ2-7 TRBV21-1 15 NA TGTGCCAGCAGCAAAGGCAGGACAGAGACCTACGAGCAGTACTTC CASSKGRTETYEQYF
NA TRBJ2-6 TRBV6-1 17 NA TGTGCCAGCAGTGAGTTGGGGGCTTTCTCTGGGGCCAACGTCCTGACTTTC CASSELGAFSGANVLTF
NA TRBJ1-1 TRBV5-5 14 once TGTGCCAGCTCAAGGCAGGGTACGAACACTGAAGCTTTCTTT CASSRQGTNTEAFF
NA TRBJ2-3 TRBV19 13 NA TGTGCCAGTAGTATTTCCCTCACAGATACGCAGTATTTT CASSISLTDTQYF
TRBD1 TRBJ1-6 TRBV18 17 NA TGTGCCAGCTCACACCGGGACAGGGTTTTGGGAAATTCACCCCTCCACTTT CASSHRDRVLGNSPLHF
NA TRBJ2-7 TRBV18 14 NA TGTGCCAGCTCACCGGGCACAGGGATCGACGAGCAGTACTTC CASSPGTGIDEQYF
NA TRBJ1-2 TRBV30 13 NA TGTGCCTGGAGTTTTCAGTCCCGTTATGGCTACACCTTC CAWSFQSRYGYTF
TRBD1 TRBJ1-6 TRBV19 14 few TGTGCCAGTAGTATGAGGCAGGGGGGTTCACCCCTCCACTTT CASSMRQGGSPLHF
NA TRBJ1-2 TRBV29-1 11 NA TGCAGCCTGGGGGAGGACTATGGCTACACCTTC CSLGEDYGYTF
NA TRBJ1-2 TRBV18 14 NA TGTGCCAGCTCACCGACGTGGGGGGGCTATGGCTACACCTTC CASSPTWGGYGYTF
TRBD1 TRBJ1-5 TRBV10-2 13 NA TGCGCCAGCAGTGGGACAGGGGTCCAGCCCCAGCATTTT CASSGTGVQPQHF
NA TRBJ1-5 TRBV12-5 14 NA TGTGCTAGTGGACAGGGCTGGGAAAATCAGCCCCAGCATTTT CASGQGWENQPQHF
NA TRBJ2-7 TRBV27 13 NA TGTGCCAGCAGTCCTGACAGAGCCTACGAGCAGTACTTC CASSPDRAYEQYF
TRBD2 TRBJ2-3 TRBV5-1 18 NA TGCGCCAGCAGCTCGCGATCCACAGCGGGAGGGGACACAGATACGCAGTATTTT CASSSRSTAGGDTDTQYF